This T cell receptor beta chain comes out of a study of T cell responses to AZD1222 COVID-19 vaccine. General study points: Across the whole spike, CD4 TCRs peaked at regions 160-218 and 743-854. Repertoires were collected only later (after the peak T cell response had occurred). The study reported that nearly half of spike-specific TCRs target unmutated variant regions.

This CDR3 has 13 residues. CDR1 and CDR2 from the germline V gene are MDHEN and SYDVKM. V shed 7 bases and J 7 bases; nucleotides not matched to a gene: 7. TCRdb's table, derived via immunoSEQ multiplex PCR, lists solely in-frame clones and lacks some. The sample holds about 200,000 clones; under 95% are singletons and the top ten take around 1%. This clone appeared once. No antigen is known for it. This chain uses TRBV28 with TRBJ2-7; 10 nucleotides align to TRBD2. This receptor was obtained from an adult who received the AZD1222 COVID-19 vaccine. The sample here was peripheral blood, taken 28 days after the second AZD1222 dose. The DNA of the CDR3 is TGTGCCAGCAATAGCGGGGGGACCGGAGAGCAGTACTTC. Protein product: CASNSGGTGEQYF.